The 26 T cell receptor beta chains in this list originate from one sample, sequenced in a study of T cells in Graves' hyperthyroidism and ophthalmopathy. There were TCR beta CDR3 regions amplified from RNA transcripts. With the HTBI primer set, the TCR CDR3 went through a first round of RT-PCR. TCRdb ran MiXCR on the multiplex PCR reads and lists one entry per CDR3 protein. Among approximately 400,000 distinct CDR3 sequences listed, about 15% were seen once. Material: blood. The receptors were gathered from a woman aged 60 to 75 with Graves' hyperthyroidism.

This clonotype came up many times. The V gene is TRBV6-5, the J gene TRBJ2-4; D is possibly TRBD1 (6 bases). This CDR3 has 15 residues. V was trimmed by 0 bases and J by 1 base, leaving 7 bases between them. Germline V CDR1 and CDR2: MNHEY, SVGAGI. Here the CDR3 reads CASSYSQGAKNIQYF. CDR3 nucleotide sequence: TGTGCCAGCAGTTACTCCCAGGGGGCCAAAAACATTCAGTACTTC.

This clonotype was counted at least ten times. V and J are TRBV30 and TRBJ1-2; D remains unclear. CDR3 length: 12 residues. V was pared by 6 bases and J by 5 bases, with 13 bases between. Germline V gives CDR1 GTSNPN, CDR2 SVGIG (reference sequence). The CDR3 loop is CACHQLGYGYTF. The CDR3 DNA follows: TGTGCCTGCCATCAACTGGGATATGGCTACACCTTC.

This clonotype was seen repeatedly, ten times or more. The rearrangement links TRBV3-1 to TRBJ2-1, with 12 bases that match TRBD2. The V segment lost 4 bases and the J segment 7 bases; nucleotides outside the gene matches: 5. The CDR3 extends over 15 amino acids. Germline V gene sequence: CDR1 LGHDT, CDR2 YNNKEL (reference sequence). The CDR3 here is CASSLTSGSVNEQFF. For the CDR3, the DNA is TGTGCCAGCAGCCTGACTAGCGGGAGCGTGAATGAGCAGTTCTTC.

This chain connects TRBV5-4 to TRBJ2-7, with D perhaps TRBD2 (6 bases). CDR3 length: 12 residues. V lost 7 bases and J lost 2, with 10 bases in between. Germline values: CDR1 SGHNT, CDR2 YYREEE (reference sequence). CDR3 sequence (DNA): TGTGCCAGCCGGGACTCGGCCTACGAGCAGTACTTC. It encodes CASRDSAYEQYF.

This clonotype has a count of ten or more. One junction end does not reproduce the germline sequence, and a read error may be involved. The V gene is TRBV7-6, the J gene TRBJ2-7; 11 nucleotides line up with TRBD1. The CDR3 extends over 15 amino acids. Germline CDR1 is SGHVS and CDR2 is FNYEAQ. CDR3 sequence reads: CASSLAGTGGYEQYF. CDR3 DNA sequence: TGTGCCAGCAGTTTAGCCGGGACAGGGGGCTACGAGCAGTACTTC.

Many counts were recorded for this clonotype. The chain joins TRBV28 to TRBJ1-5, with 8 bases lining up with TRBD1. Germline loops: CDR1 MDHEN, CDR2 SYDVKM. This CDR3 spans 14 amino acids. The J segment lost 5 bases and the V segment lost 5 bases, leaving 5 bases of the junction unmatched. The CDR3 region has the DNA TGTGCCAGCAGTCGGGCAGGGGGCTATCAGCCCCAGCATTTT. It codes for CASSRAGGYQPQHF.

This clonotype showed up many times. In nucleotides, the CDR3 is TGTGCCAGCAGAGGACGAAGCCAAGAGACCCAGTACTTC. This codes for CASRGRSQETQYF. The chain joins TRBV6-1 to TRBJ2-5, with D hard to call. Deletions cut 6 bases from V and 1 base from J, with 9 bases between. This CDR3 region has 13 residues. Germline loops: CDR1 MNHNS, CDR2 SASEGT.

In this sample, this clonotype turned up many times. The rearrangement joins TRBV11-2 to TRBJ2-3; 8 nucleotides match TRBD2. This CDR3 has 16 residues. With 0 bases clipped from V and 3 bases from J, the junction kept 5 bases outside the gene matches. CDR1 SGHAT and CDR2 FQNNGV come from the germline V gene. The CDR3 sequence: CASSLEGTSGTDTQYF. In DNA, the CDR3 is TGTGCCAGCAGCTTAGAAGGGACTAGTGGGACAGATACGCAGTATTTT.

This clonotype has only a few counts. The rearrangement links TRBV9 to TRBJ2-1; TRBD1 aligns across 7 bases. The CDR3 covers 17 residues. V shed 4 bases and J 2 bases; nucleotides not matched to a gene: 12. From germline, CDR1 is SGDLS and CDR2 YYNGEE. The CDR3 DNA reads TGTGCCAGCAGCCCCCGAGTAGGGGGCCAACCCTACAATGAGCAGTTCTTC. The encoded protein is CASSPRVGGQPYNEQFF.

This clonotype was seen repeatedly, ten times or more. This sequence joins TRBV20-1 and TRBJ2-1; 9 bases agree with TRBD2. The V gene end was trimmed by 3 bases and the J gene end by 7 bases; junction bases not matched to a gene: 7. Germline values: CDR1 DFQATT, CDR2 SNEGSKA (reference sequence). The CDR3 sequence is 14 residues long. CDR3 sequence reads: CSARRAGGVNEQFF. In DNA form, the CDR3 reads TGCAGTGCTAGGCGAGCGGGAGGTGTGAATGAGCAGTTCTTC.

This clonotype has at least ten counts. V is TRBV7-2 and J is TRBJ2-3; 15 nucleotides agree with TRBD2. V trimming: 4 bases; J trimming: 6 bases; junction bases outside the gene matches: 5. The CDR3 contains 16 residues. CDR1 is SGHTA, CDR2 FQGNSA, per germline. CDR3 residues: CASSSRTSGRVDTQYF. Written as DNA, the CDR3 is TGTGCCAGCAGCTCCCGGACTAGCGGGAGGGTTGATACGCAGTATTTT.

This clonotype was counted ten times or more. V and J are TRBV7-8 and TRBJ1-2; 8 bases fit TRBD1. Per germline, CDR1 SGHVS and CDR2 FQNEAQ. CDR3 length: 16 amino acids. V dropped 5 bases and J dropped 4; count of bases not matched to a gene: 12. For the CDR3, the DNA is TGTGCCAGCAGCCAAAGCCAGGGGGCATTAGGCTATGGCTACACCTTC. Its protein is CASSQSQGALGYGYTF.

At least ten counts were recorded for this clonotype. The V and J genes are TRBV28 and TRBJ2-6; D not certain. Germline V gene data show CDR1 as MDHEN and CDR2 as SYDVKM. The CDR3 is 16 amino acids. Trimming took 5 bases from V and 1 from J, leaving 12 bases between them. The CDR3 DNA follows: TGTGCCAGCAGTCCGGGTTGGGGATCTGGGGCCAACGTCCTGACTTTC. It codes for CASSPGWGSGANVLTF.

This clonotype was seen repeatedly, ten times or more. The chain combines TRBV12-3 or TRBV12-4 with TRBJ2-2, with 7 bases aligning to TRBD2. Trimming cost V 2 bases and J 7 bases; bases outside gene matches: 4. The CDR3 sequence is 14 residues long. CDR3 amino acids: CASSLLAEVGELFF. CDR3 DNA: TGTGCCAGCAGTTTACTAGCGGAGGTCGGGGAGCTGTTTTTT.

This clonotype has a count of ten or more. This rearrangement joins TRBV20-1 to TRBJ1-1; 7 nucleotides match TRBD1. The germline gives CDR1 DFQATT, CDR2 SNEGSKA (reference sequence). V gave up 4 bases and J gave up 1 base; unmatched junction bases: 9. The CDR3 runs 15 residues. CDR3 amino acids: CSATPRTGPNTEAFF. For the CDR3, the DNA is TGCAGTGCTACCCCAAGGACAGGCCCGAACACTGAAGCTTTCTTT.

The chain's CDR3 is CASSPLDFYEQYF. Written as DNA, the CDR3 is TGTGCCAGCTCACCCCTGGACTTCTACGAGCAGTACTTC. This chain connects TRBV18 to TRBJ2-7; weak D call: TRBD2 (5 bases). The CDR3 extends over 13 amino acids. Per the germline V gene, CDR1 is KGHSH and CDR2 is LQKENI. V lost 3 bases and J lost 3, with 9 bases in between.

This sequence joins TRBV4-1 and TRBJ1-1; a weak D match, TRBD1 (5 bases). The CDR3 is made up of 16 amino acids. The germline CDR1 and CDR2 sequences are MGHRA and YSYEKL. V gave up 9 bases and J gave up 0 bases, with 20 bases separating them. Here the CDR3 reads CASALSTGTVNTEAFF. CDR3 coding DNA: TGCGCCAGTGCCCTCTCTACGGGGACGGTGAACACTGAAGCTTTCTTT.

Ten or more counts support this clonotype. The chain joins TRBV20-1 to TRBJ2-1; D unresolved. Between the trimmed V and J ends, which lost 5 bases and 6 bases, there was a span of 14 bases. This CDR3 comprises 13 residues. In germline, CDR1 is DFQATT, CDR2 SNEGSKA (reference sequence). CDR3 coding DNA: TGCAGTGCTGTACGTGGGCGCCTCAATGAGCAGTTCTTC. This codes for CSAVRGRLNEQFF.

This clonotype was observed at least ten times. This chain joins TRBV30 and TRBJ2-2; the D is unclear. The germline gives CDR1 GTSNPN, CDR2 SVGIG (reference sequence). This CDR3 has 11 amino acids. Between the trimmed V and J ends, which lost 4 bases and 2 bases, there was a span of 2 bases. CDR3 residues: CAWTNTGELFF. In nucleotides, the CDR3 is TGTGCCTGGACCAACACCGGGGAGCTGTTTTTT.

This clonotype came up many times. This chain links TRBV5-1 with TRBJ1-1, with D perhaps matching TRBD1 (5 bases). The CDR3 is 14 residues long. CDR1 SGHRS and CDR2 YFSETQ come from the germline V gene. The ends were cut back, 7 bases at V and 5 bases at J, with 18 bases in the middle. CDR3 amino acids: CASSDEGRRTEAFF. The CDR3 DNA reads TGCGCCAGCTCCGATGAGGGGCGCCGAACTGAAGCTTTCTTT.

This clonotype was seen repeatedly, ten times or more. The J gene is TRBJ2-3, the V gene TRBV7-9, with D hard to call. The CDR3 totals 13 residues. CDR1 is SEHNR, CDR2 FQNEAQ, per germline (reference sequence). Trimming took 1 base from V and 5 from J, leaving 7 bases between them. The CDR3 DNA reads TGTGCCAGCAGCTTAGGCGTTCGAGATACGCAGTATTTT. It encodes CASSLGVRDTQYF.

This clonotype was seen more than once but under ten times. The chain couples TRBV5-8 to TRBJ2-7, with D perhaps matching TRBD1 (6 bases). The CDR3 consists of 12 residues. The ends were cut back, 4 bases at V and 8 bases at J, with 13 bases in the middle. Germline CDR1 is SGHTS and CDR2 is YDEGEE. The CDR3 region is CASSLRGEKQYF. The CDR3 nucleotides are TGTGCCAGCAGCCTCAGGGGCGAGAAGCAGTACTTC.

In its sample, this clonotype was seen many times. The chain links TRBV2 to TRBJ1-3; D remains ambiguous. With 0 bases removed from V and 5 bases from J, the gap between germline ends came to 8 bases. CDR1 and CDR2 from the germline V gene are SNHLY and FYNNEI. This CDR3 region has 14 residues. The CDR3 sequence is CASSEAAQRNTIYF. The CDR3 region has the DNA TGTGCCAGCAGTGAAGCGGCCCAGAGAAACACCATATATTTT.

A few counts support this clonotype. This sequence joins TRBV24-1 and TRBJ2-2; D might be TRBD2 (5 bases). CDR3 length: 18 residues. The V gene lost 1 base and the J gene lost 2 bases, with 16 bases spanning the gap. Per the germline V gene, CDR1 is KGHDR and CDR2 is SFDVKD. CDR3 in amino acids: CATSDFMPGLINTGELFF. CDR3 DNA: TGTGCCACCAGTGATTTTATGCCCGGACTTATCAACACCGGGGAGCTGTTTTTT.

The V and J genes are TRBV2 and TRBJ2-5; no firm D call. The CDR3 length is 14 residues. Germline V gives CDR1 SNHLY, CDR2 FYNNEI. V shed 8 bases and J shed 5 bases, with 18 bases lying between them. In DNA form, the CDR3 reads TGTGCCAGCGATCTCTCGGGTGTTGGGGAGACCCAGTACTTC. Residues: CASDLSGVGETQYF.

This clonotype was seen ten or more times. The chain carries TRBV30 and TRBJ2-2; 7 positions agree with TRBD1. In germline, CDR1 is GTSNPN, CDR2 SVGIG (reference sequence). Losses at the gene ends were 2 bases for V and 10 bases for J; bases not matched to a gene: 4. The CDR3 consists of 12 residues. The CDR3 is CAWSPTGEELFF. CDR3 DNA sequence: TGTGCCTGGAGTCCAACAGGGGAGGAGCTGTTTTTT.